This T cell receptor (beta chain) stems from a study of CD8+CD57+ T cells in acquired aplastic anemia. The authors sequenced patients whose flow cytometry had shown CD8+CD57+ cell expansion. Study-level points and caveats: A set of about 28 CD8+ CDR3 sequences was shared between patients and controls, and these sequences appeared highly expressed in patients.

About this clonotype itself: Its specificity is not known.

This CDR3 is built from 14 residues. With V trimmed by 4 bases and J by 5 bases, 7 bases remained unmatched. Germline V gene sequence: CDR1 SQVTM, CDR2 ANQGSEA. Profiling of TCR beta VDJ combinations and CDR3 sequences used genomic DNA as template. One entry per CDR3 protein results from TCRdb running MiXCR on the reads. The data contain about 250,000 distinct CDR3 sequences, around 45% of them singletons. The specimen sequenced was sorted CD4+, CD8+, or CD8+CD57+ T cells (not recorded which) from PBMCs. This sequence joins TRBV29-1 and TRBJ2-3; 9 bases map to TRBD1. The sequence was obtained from a human donor with aplastic anemia. CDR3: CSVGGTGTGDTQYF. CDR3 bases: TGCAGCGTTGGTGGGACAGGGACAGGAGATACGCAGTATTTT.